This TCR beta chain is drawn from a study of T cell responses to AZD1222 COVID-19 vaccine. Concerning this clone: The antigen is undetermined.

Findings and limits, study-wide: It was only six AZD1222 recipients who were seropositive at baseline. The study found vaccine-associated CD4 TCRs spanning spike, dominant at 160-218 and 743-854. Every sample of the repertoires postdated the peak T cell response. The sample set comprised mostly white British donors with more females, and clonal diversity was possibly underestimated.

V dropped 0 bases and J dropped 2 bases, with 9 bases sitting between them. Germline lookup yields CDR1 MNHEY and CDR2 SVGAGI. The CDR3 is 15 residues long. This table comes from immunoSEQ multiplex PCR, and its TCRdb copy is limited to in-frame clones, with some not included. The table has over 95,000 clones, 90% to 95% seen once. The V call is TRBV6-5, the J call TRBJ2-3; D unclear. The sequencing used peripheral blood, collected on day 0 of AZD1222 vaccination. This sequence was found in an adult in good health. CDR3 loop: CASSYSTPATDTQYF. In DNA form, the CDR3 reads TGTGCCAGCAGTTACTCGACGCCAGCCACAGATACGCAGTATTTT.